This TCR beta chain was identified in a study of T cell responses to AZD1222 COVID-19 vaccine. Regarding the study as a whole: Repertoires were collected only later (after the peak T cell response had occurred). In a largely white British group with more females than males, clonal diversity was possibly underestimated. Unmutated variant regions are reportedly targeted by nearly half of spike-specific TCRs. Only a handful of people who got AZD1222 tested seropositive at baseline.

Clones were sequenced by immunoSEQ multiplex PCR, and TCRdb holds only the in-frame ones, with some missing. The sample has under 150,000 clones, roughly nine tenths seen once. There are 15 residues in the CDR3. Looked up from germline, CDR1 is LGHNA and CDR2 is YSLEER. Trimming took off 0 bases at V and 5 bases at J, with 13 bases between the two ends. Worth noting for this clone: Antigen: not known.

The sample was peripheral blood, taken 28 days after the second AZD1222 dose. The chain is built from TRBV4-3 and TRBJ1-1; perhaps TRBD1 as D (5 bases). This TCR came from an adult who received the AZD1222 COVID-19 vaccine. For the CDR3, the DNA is TGCGCCAGCAGCCAAGATCGGGGCGTTGGGACTGAAGCTTTCTTT. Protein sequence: CASSQDRGVGTEAFF.